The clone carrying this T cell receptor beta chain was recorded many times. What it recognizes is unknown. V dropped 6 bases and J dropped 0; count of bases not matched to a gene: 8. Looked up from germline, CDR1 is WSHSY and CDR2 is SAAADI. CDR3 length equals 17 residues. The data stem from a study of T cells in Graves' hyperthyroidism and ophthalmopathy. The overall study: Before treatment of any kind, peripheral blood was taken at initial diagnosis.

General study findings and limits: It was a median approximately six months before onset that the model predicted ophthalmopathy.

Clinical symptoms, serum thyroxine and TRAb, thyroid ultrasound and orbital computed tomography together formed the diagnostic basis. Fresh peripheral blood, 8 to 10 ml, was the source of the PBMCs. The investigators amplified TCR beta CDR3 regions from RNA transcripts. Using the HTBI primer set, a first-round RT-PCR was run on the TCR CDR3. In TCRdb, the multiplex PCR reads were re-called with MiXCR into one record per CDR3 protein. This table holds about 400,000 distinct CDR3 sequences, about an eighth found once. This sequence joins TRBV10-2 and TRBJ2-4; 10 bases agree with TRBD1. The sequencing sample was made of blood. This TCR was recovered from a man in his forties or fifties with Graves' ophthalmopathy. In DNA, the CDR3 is TGCGCCAGCAGAGACGGGACAGGGGCTCTAGCCAAAAACATTCAGTACTTC. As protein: CASRDGTGALAKNIQYF.